Following are 30 T cell receptor beta chains from one sample sequenced in a study of cytotoxic CD8 clonotypes in ibrutinib-treated CLL. Repertoires were generated with immunoSEQ multiplex PCR, while TCRdb's copy carries only in-frame clones and drops some. The data hold about 80,000 clones, with roughly 80% observed a single time. The specimen was PBMCs, collected after 12 months of ibrutinib treatment. These receptors came from a human donor with chronic lymphocytic leukemia.

The rearrangement links TRBV4-1 to TRBJ2-2, with D unresolved. Germline CDR1 reads MGHRA; CDR2 reads YSYEKL. The ends were cut back, 4 bases at V and 5 bases at J, with 5 bases in the middle. The CDR3 is made up of 12 amino acids. As DNA, the CDR3 is TGCGCCAGCAGCCGGCCAACCGGGGAGCTGTTTTTT. Residues: CASSRPTGELFF.

This rearrangement joins TRBV6-6 to TRBJ1-5, with TRBD1 matching over 9 bases. This CDR3 spans 16 amino acids. The V segment lost 2 bases and the J segment 6 bases; nucleotides outside the gene matches: 8. Per the germline V gene, CDR1 is MNHNY and CDR2 is SVGAGI (reference sequence). The CDR3 here is CASSYQQGAKGQPQHF. The DNA for the CDR3 is TGTGCCAGCAGTTACCAACAGGGGGCTAAGGGTCAGCCCCAGCATTTT.

J is TRBJ1-4 and V is TRBV18; D remains unclear. Germline loops: CDR1 KGHSH, CDR2 LQKENI. This CDR3 has 15 amino acids. V shed 2 bases and J shed 7 bases, with 14 bases lying between them. The CDR3 DNA reads as TGTGCCAGCTCACCAGAGACCCAACAAGGTGAAAAACTGTTTTTT. This sequence encodes CASSPETQQGEKLFF.

In this sample, this clone turned up a few times. This chain connects TRBV2 to TRBJ2-3; TRBD2 aligns across 9 bases. Germline trimming cut 3 bases from V and 4 bases from J; bases unmatched to any gene: 5. Germline assignment: CDR1 SNHLY and CDR2 FYNNEI. This CDR3 has 15 residues. The CDR3 protein is CASSEGLAGADTQYF. The CDR3 nucleotides are TGTGCCAGCAGTGAGGGACTAGCTGGTGCAGATACGCAGTATTTT.

Concerning this clone: Other DNA sequences in the sample encode the same CDR3. The chain carries TRBV18 and TRBJ1-4; 7 bases align to TRBD1. Per germline, CDR1 KGHSH and CDR2 LQKENI. V lost 0 bases to trimming and J lost 7 bases; unmatched junction nucleotides: 5. This CDR3 comprises 15 residues. CDR3 coding DNA: TGTGCCAGCTCACCACCGGGGCAGGGGGGTGAAAAACTGTTTTTT. Residues: CASSPPGQGGEKLFF.

The rearrangement joins TRBV11-3 to TRBJ2-1, with 8 bases matching TRBD2. The CDR3 sequence is 15 residues long. Germline loops: CDR1 SGHNT, CDR2 YENEEA. V shed 5 bases, J shed 2 bases, and the junction held 5 bases outside the gene matches. CDR3 amino acids: CASSPREGPYNEQFF. The CDR3 DNA reads TGTGCCAGCAGCCCCCGGGAGGGCCCCTACAATGAGCAGTTCTTC.

The J gene is TRBJ2-1, the V gene TRBV27; D might be TRBD2 (6 bases). CDR3 length: 14 residues. The germline CDR1 and CDR2 sequences are MNHEY and SMNVEV (reference sequence). Trimming shortened V by 6 bases and J by 0 bases, and 9 bases separated the two germline ends. The CDR3 reads CASSLGSSYNEQFF. CDR3 nucleotides: TGTGCCAGCAGCCTCGGGAGCTCCTACAATGAGCAGTTCTTC.

The chain combines TRBV4-2 with TRBJ2-5; TRBD2 aligns across 10 bases. Losses at the gene ends were 1 base for V and 4 bases for J; bases not matched to a gene: 0. Per the germline V gene, CDR1 is LGHNA and CDR2 is YNFKEQ. The CDR3 sequence is 14 residues long. The CDR3 region has the DNA TGTGCCAGCAGCCAAGGACTAGCGGGAGAGACCCAGTACTTC. Translation: CASSQGLAGETQYF.

This chain uses TRBV10-3 with TRBJ2-7; D may be TRBD1 (6 bases). In germline, CDR1 is ENHRY, CDR2 SYGVKD. The CDR3 sequence is 11 residues long. V shed 8 bases and J shed 5 bases, with 10 bases lying between them. The CDR3 protein is CAIGPGDEQYF. The CDR3 nucleotides read TGTGCCATCGGCCCAGGGGACGAGCAGTACTTC.

The rearrangement joins TRBV6-5 to TRBJ2-7; D may be TRBD2 (6 bases). This CDR3 is built from 15 residues. Per the germline V gene, CDR1 is MNHEY and CDR2 is SVGAGI. With 2 bases removed from V and 0 bases from J, the gap between germline ends came to 11 bases. CDR3 loop: CASSYTPGSSYEQYF. The CDR3 DNA is TGTGCCAGCAGTTACACCCCCGGGAGCTCCTACGAGCAGTACTTC.

The CDR3 DNA reads TGTGCCTGGACCCCTGGTACGGCTCAACCCCTCCACTTT. This gives the protein CAWTPGTAQPLHF. The chain is built from TRBV30 and TRBJ1-6; D remains ambiguous. CDR1 GTSNPN and CDR2 SVGIG come from the germline V gene (reference sequence). The CDR3 consists of 13 residues. V was cut by 4 bases and J by 12 bases, with 16 bases left in between.

V is TRBV18 and J is TRBJ2-3; TRBD1 might be the D (5 bases). There are 15 residues in the CDR3. The ends were cut back, 2 bases at V and 1 base at J, with 10 bases in the middle. Germline assignment: CDR1 KGHSH and CDR2 LQKENI. In DNA, the CDR3 is TGTGCCAGCTCACCAAGCAGGGCGGGCACAGATACGCAGTATTTT. As protein: CASSPSRAGTDTQYF. Full variable domain (remainder filled in from reference TRBV18 and TRBJ2-3): NAGVMQNPRHLVRRRGQEARLRCSPMKGHSHVYWYRQLPEEGLKFMVYLQKENIIDESGMPKERFSAEFPKEGPSILRIQQVVRGDSAAYFCASSPSRAGTDTQYFGPGTRLTVL.

The CDR3 reads CASSSQAGRSGNTIYF. The CDR3 DNA sequence: TGTGCCAGCAGCTCGCAGGCAGGCCGCTCTGGAAACACCATATATTTT. The chain is built from TRBV5-4 and TRBJ1-3; D is unclear. This CDR3 is 16 amino acids long. V was cut by 3 bases and J by 0 bases, with 13 bases left in between. Germline V gene lookup returns CDR1 SGHNT and CDR2 YYREEE (reference sequence).

As concerns this clone: The same CDR3 also results from other DNA sequences found in this sample. The J gene is TRBJ2-3, the V gene TRBV18; D may be TRBD2 (5 bases). Looked up from germline, CDR1 is KGHSH and CDR2 is LQKENI. CDR3 length equals 13 residues. With 3 bases removed from V and 1 base from J, the gap between germline ends came to 5 bases. The DNA of the CDR3 is TGTGCCAGCTCACCGCGGGGCACAGATACGCAGTATTTT. Its protein product is CASSPRGTDTQYF. The full variable domain, rest sourced from reference TRBV18 and TRBJ2-3, is NAGVMQNPRHLVRRRGQEARLRCSPMKGHSHVYWYRQLPEEGLKFMVYLQKENIIDESGMPKERFSAEFPKEGPSILRIQQVVRGDSAAYFCASSPRGTDTQYFGPGTRLTVL.

This chain links TRBV5-4 with TRBJ2-3; perhaps D is TRBD1 or TRBD2 (6 bases each). There are 14 residues in the CDR3. Germline V lookup: CDR1 SGHNT, CDR2 YYREEE (reference sequence). Deletions cut 0 bases from V and 6 bases from J, with 11 bases between. CDR3 in DNA: TGTGCCAGCAGCTTGGGCTGGGGGGCGGATACGCAGTATTTT. Its protein is CASSLGWGADTQYF.

The chain recombines TRBV7-6 with TRBJ2-5, with 10 bases matching TRBD1. J lost 5 bases, V lost 5 bases, and 8 bases had no gene match. Germline V gene lookup returns CDR1 SGHVS and CDR2 FNYEAQ. The CDR3 runs to 15 residues. DNA for the CDR3: TGTGCCAGCAGCGCCGGGACAGGGGTGGTTGAGACCCAGTACTTC. Translated, it gives CASSAGTGVVETQYF.

This clone was observed a few times. This chain connects TRBV6-4 to TRBJ1-2; D remains unclear. This CDR3 comprises 15 residues. Germline V lookup: CDR1 MRHNA, CDR2 SNTAGT. V lost 7 bases, J lost 4 bases, and 19 bases lay in between. The CDR3 DNA follows: TGTGCCAGCATCCCGCACACGGAGGCTGCCTATGGCTACACCTTC. It translates to CASIPHTEAAYGYTF.

The chain links TRBV7-8 to TRBJ1-2; D possibly corresponds to TRBD1 (5 bases). Trimming stripped 1 base from V and 3 bases from J, with 6 bases between. CDR1 is SGHVS, CDR2 FQNEAQ, per germline. The CDR3 extends over 13 amino acids. The CDR3 DNA follows: TGTGCCAGCAGCTTAGGGGGCGACTATGGCTACACCTTC. Protein: CASSLGGDYGYTF.

This chain joins TRBV4-3 and TRBJ1-6, with TRBD1 as a possible D gene (5 bases). This CDR3 comprises 14 residues. With 0 bases removed from V and 13 bases from J, the gap between germline ends came to 13 bases. Germline CDR1 and CDR2: LGHNA and YSLEER. In DNA, the CDR3 is TGCGCCAGCAGCCAAGATGGGGGGGTGGATCCCCTCCACTTT. Translation gives CASSQDGGVDPLHF.

Here the CDR3 DNA reads TGTGCCAGCAGCCCCGGGGGGAGCGGGAGGCCAGATACGCAGTATTTT. Translated, it gives CASSPGGSGRPDTQYF. The chain recombines TRBV27 with TRBJ2-3, with 9 bases that match TRBD2. Germline values: CDR1 MNHEY, CDR2 SMNVEV (reference sequence). The CDR3 loop spans 16 amino acids. V was pared by 6 bases and J by 4 bases, with 11 bases of the junction left unmatched.

The chain is built from TRBV5-1 and TRBJ2-1; weak D call: TRBD1 (6 bases). CDR1 and CDR2 (germline): SGHRS, YFSETQ. Trimming stripped 4 bases from V and 3 bases from J, with 11 bases between. The CDR3 is 14 residues long. The CDR3 sequence is CASSPGTFYNEQFF. The CDR3 DNA is TGCGCCAGCAGCCCCGGGACATTCTACAATGAGCAGTTCTTC. The variable domain in full, with the rest retrieved from reference TRBV5-1 and TRBJ2-1, is KAGVTQTPRYLIKTRGQQVTLSCSPISGHRSVSWYQQTPGQGLQFLFEYFSETQRNKGNFPGRFSGRQFSNSRSEMNVSTLELGDSALYLCASSPGTFYNEQFFGPGTRLTVL.

The chain joins TRBV7-9 to TRBJ1-3; the match to TRBD1 covers 8 bases. V shed 7 bases, J shed 3 bases, and the junction held 2 bases outside the gene matches. Germline V CDR1 and CDR2: SEHNR, FQNEAQ (reference sequence). There are 13 residues in the CDR3. The CDR3 DNA is TGTGCCAGCACCGGGACAGGTGGAAACACCATATATTTT. Encoded protein: CASTGTGGNTIYF.

As concerns this clone: The same CDR3 can be traced to other DNA sequences in this sample. The V and J genes are TRBV10-3 and TRBJ1-1; D perhaps matches TRBD1 (5 bases). The CDR3 extends over 13 amino acids. Between the trimmed V and J ends, which lost 0 bases and 7 bases, there was a span of 9 bases. Germline V CDR1 and CDR2: ENHRY, SYGVKD. The CDR3 loop is CAISESRDSEAFF. CDR3 in DNA: TGTGCCATCAGTGAGTCCCGAGACAGTGAAGCTTTCTTT.

This clone is a singleton in its sample. The chain has TRBV7-2 and TRBJ2-7; possible D gene TRBD2, 5 bases. The V and J ends lost 3 bases and 2 bases respectively, with 11 bases between them. Germline assignment: CDR1 SGHTA and CDR2 FQGNSA. The length of the CDR3 is 14 residues. CDR3 residues: CASSLGSPPYEQYF. CDR3 in DNA: TGTGCCAGCAGCTTGGGGAGCCCCCCCTACGAGCAGTACTTC.

This chain links TRBV7-2 with TRBJ2-6, with D perhaps TRBD1 (6 bases). The CDR3 length is 16 residues. CDR1 is SGHTA and CDR2 is FQGNSA in the germline V gene. V shed 3 bases and J shed 4 bases, with 13 bases lying between them. The CDR3 protein is CASSFQTGIGANVLTF. CDR3 nucleotide sequence: TGTGCCAGCAGCTTCCAAACAGGGATCGGGGCCAACGTCCTGACTTTC.

The chain combines TRBV23-1 with TRBJ2-7; D perhaps matches TRBD1 (6 bases). TRBV23-1 is marked as an open reading frame, function uncertain. The CDR3 is made up of 15 amino acids. V lost 0 bases, J lost 2 bases, and 11 bases lay in between. CDR3 in DNA: TGCGCCAGCAGTCAATCAGCACAGGGTACCTACGAGCAGTACTTC. As protein: CASSQSAQGTYEQYF.

This chain's CDR3 is CASLPVGEDYGYTF. CDR3 coding DNA: TGTGCCAGCCTGCCGGTGGGGGAAGACTATGGCTACACCTTC. V gene TRBV19 combines with J gene TRBJ1-2; D might be TRBD1 (5 bases). The CDR3 has 14 residues. Germline CDR1 LNHDA, CDR2 SQIVND (reference sequence). V dropped 9 bases and J dropped 3 bases, with 17 bases sitting between them. Variable domain in full (rest from reference TRBV19 and TRBJ1-2): DGGITQSPKYLFRKEGQNVTLSCEQNLNHDAMYWYRQDPGQGLRLIYYSQIVNDFQKGDIAEGYSVSREKKESFPLTVTSAQKNPTAFYLCASLPVGEDYGYTFGSGTRLTVV.

This chain links TRBV4-2 with TRBJ1-1, with no clear D. The CDR3 is 15 amino acids. Germline values: CDR1 LGHNA, CDR2 YNFKEQ. Between the trimmed V and J ends, which lost 0 bases and 5 bases, there was a span of 13 bases. The CDR3 DNA is TGTGCCAGCAGCCAAGAGCCCCACACGGAGACTGAAGCTTTCTTT. It is translated as CASSQEPHTETEAFF.

There are a few counts of this clone. The chain has TRBV5-4 and TRBJ2-1; 9 positions agree with TRBD1. The V gene end was trimmed by 4 bases and the J gene end by 6 bases; junction bases not matched to a gene: 8. This CDR3 is built from 15 residues. Germline V lookup: CDR1 SGHNT, CDR2 YYREEE (reference sequence). Here the CDR3 DNA reads TGTGCCAGCAGCCCGGGGGCGACAGGGGGCAATGAGCAGTTCTTC. This translates into CASSPGATGGNEQFF.

There are a few counts of this clone. This sequence joins TRBV28 and TRBJ1-2; D gene unclear. V was clipped by 3 bases and J by 4 bases, with 6 bases between them. CDR3 length equals 12 residues. Germline V lookup: CDR1 MDHEN, CDR2 SYDVKM. CDR3 amino acids: CASSFGRYGYTF. The CDR3 bases are TGTGCCAGCAGTTTCGGGCGCTATGGCTACACCTTC.